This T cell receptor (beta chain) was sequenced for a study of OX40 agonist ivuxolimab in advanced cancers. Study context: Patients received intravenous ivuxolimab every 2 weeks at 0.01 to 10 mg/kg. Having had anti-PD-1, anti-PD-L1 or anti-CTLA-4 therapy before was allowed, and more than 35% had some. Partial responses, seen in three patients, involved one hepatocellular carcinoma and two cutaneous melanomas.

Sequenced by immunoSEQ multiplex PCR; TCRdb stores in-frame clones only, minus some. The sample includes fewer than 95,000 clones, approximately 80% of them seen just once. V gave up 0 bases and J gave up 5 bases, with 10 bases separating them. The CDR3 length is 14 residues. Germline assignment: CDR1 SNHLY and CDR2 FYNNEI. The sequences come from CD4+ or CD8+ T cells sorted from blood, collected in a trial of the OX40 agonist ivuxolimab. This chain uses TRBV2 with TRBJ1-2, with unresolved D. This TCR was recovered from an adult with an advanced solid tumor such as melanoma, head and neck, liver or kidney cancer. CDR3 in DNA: TGTGCCAGCAGTGAAGCCGACACTTTTTATGGCTACACCTTC. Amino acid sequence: CASSEADTFYGYTF.